This is a list of T cell receptor beta chains from one sample in a study of T cells in Graves' hyperthyroidism and ophthalmopathy. TCRdb reprocessed the multiplex PCR reads with MiXCR, giving one entry per CDR3 protein. Of roughly 500,000 distinct CDR3 sequences in the sample, approximately 23% were seen once. The source material was blood. These TCRs come from a woman in her seventies with Graves' ophthalmopathy. The CDR3 runs from the conserved cysteine through the conserved F or W. Fields, in order: clone size, D gene, V gene, J gene, CDR3 protein, CDR3 DNA. D genes are given only for firm matches. The size of a clone is reported for some rows only, either as once, few or many, or as a class for expanded clones.

size: .; D: .; V: TRBV9; J: TRBJ1-1; CDR3: CASSATVLNTEAFF; DNA: TGTGCCAGCAGCGCGACCGTCTTGAACACTGAAGCTTTCTTT
size: many; D: TRBD1; V: TRBV12-3/TRBV12-4; J: TRBJ1-2; CDR3: CASSPRTGDYGYTF; DNA: TGTGCCAGCAGCCCCCGGACAGGGGACTATGGCTACACCTTC
size: .; D: .; V: TRBV7-9; J: TRBJ2-3; CDR3: CASSIDPWPSQYF; DNA: TGTGCCAGCAGCATCGATCCTTGGCCCTCGCAGTATTTT
size: many; D: .; V: TRBV5-1; J: TRBJ1-1; CDR3: CASSLDPGVNEAFF; DNA: TGCGCCAGCAGCTTGGATCCGGGGGTAAATGAAGCTTTCTTT
size: few; D: TRBD1; V: TRBV19; J: TRBJ1-2; CDR3: CASSISTGAGANYGYTF; DNA: TGTGCCAGTAGTATATCGACAGGGGCGGGAGCTAACTATGGCTACACCTTC
size: .; D: TRBD2; V: TRBV6-1; J: TRBJ2-7; CDR3: CASSPPGLVGVKEQYF; DNA: TGTGCCAGCAGTCCCCCGGGACTAGTGGGAGTAAAGGAGCAGTACTTC
size: many; D: .; V: TRBV5-8; J: TRBJ1-1; CDR3: CASSLFTNTEAFF; DNA: TGTGCCAGCAGCTTGTTTACGAACACTGAAGCTTTCTTT
size: .; D: .; V: TRBV15; J: TRBJ2-7; CDR3: CATSRVIDPRQSEQYF; DNA: TGTGCCACCAGCAGAGTGATTGACCCCCGCCAGTCGGAGCAGTACTTC
size: .; D: TRBD2; V: TRBV12-3/TRBV12-4; J: TRBJ2-1; CDR3: CASSLVLAGRNEQFF; DNA: TGTGCCAGCAGTTTAGTTCTAGCGGGGCGCAATGAGCAGTTCTTC
size: .; D: .; V: TRBV20-1; J: TRBJ1-4; CDR3: CSAPWGGGDEKLFF; DNA: TGCAGTGCTCCGTGGGGGGGGGGGGATGAAAAACTGTTTTTT
size: many; D: TRBD1; V: TRBV7-9; J: TRBJ2-7; CDR3: CASSSSGGDRGGEQYF; DNA: TGTGCCAGCAGCTCCTCCGGGGGGGACAGGGGCGGCGAGCAGTACTTC
size: few; D: .; V: TRBV20-1; J: TRBJ2-7; CDR3: CSARDTDSYEQYF; DNA: TGCAGTGCTAGGGACACGGACTCTTACGAGCAGTACTTC
size: .; D: .; V: TRBV2; J: TRBJ2-2; CDR3: CASRREGAGELFF; DNA: TGTGCCAGCAGGAGGGAGGGGGCCGGGGAGCTGTTTTTT
size: .; D: .; V: TRBV5-1; J: TRBJ2-7; CDR3: CASSFGTSQLGEQYF; DNA: TGCGCCAGCAGCTTCGGGACGTCGCAGTTGGGCGAGCAGTACTTC
size: .; D: .; V: TRBV6-2/TRBV6-3; J: TRBJ2-2; CDR3: CASSYPRQTAGELFF; DNA: TGTGCCAGCAGTTATCCCCGCCAAACTGCCGGGGAGCTGTTTTTT
size: .; D: TRBD1; V: TRBV9; J: TRBJ2-1; CDR3: CASSAPPPRDRFDEQFF; DNA: TGTGCCAGCAGCGCCCCGCCTCCACGGGACAGGTTCGATGAGCAGTTCTTC
size: many; D: .; V: TRBV6-5; J: TRBJ1-5; CDR3: CASSYPGGNQPQHF; DNA: TGTGCCAGCAGTTACCCAGGGGGCAATCAGCCCCAGCATTTT
size: .; D: .; V: TRBV2; J: TRBJ1-3; CDR3: CASSPLTSGNTIYF; DNA: TGTGCCAGCAGTCCTCTCACCTCTGGAAACACCATATATTTT
size: .; D: .; V: TRBV6-1; J: TRBJ1-1; CDR3: CASSELEANTEAFF; DNA: TGTGCCAGCAGTGAACTGGAGGCGAACACTGAAGCTTTCTTT
size: few; D: TRBD1; V: TRBV19; J: TRBJ1-1; CDR3: CATVGQGGLNTEAFF; DNA: TGTGCCACCGTGGGACAGGGAGGATTAAACACTGAAGCTTTCTTT
size: many; D: .; V: TRBV30; J: TRBJ1-1; CDR3: CAWILRDTEAFF; DNA: TGTGCCTGGATCCTAAGGGACACTGAAGCTTTCTTT
size: .; D: .; V: TRBV20-1; J: TRBJ2-1; CDR3: CSAKQVTEQFF; DNA: TGCAGTGCTAAACAGGTGACTGAGCAGTTCTTC
size: many; D: .; V: TRBV7-9; J: TRBJ2-5; CDR3: CASSLSGAETQYF; DNA: TGTGCCAGCAGCTTATCGGGGGCAGAGACCCAGTACTTC
size: .; D: .; V: TRBV19; J: TRBJ1-5; CDR3: CASSINSYSNQPQHF; DNA: TGTGCCAGTAGTATTAACAGTTATAGCAATCAGCCCCAGCATTTT
size: once; D: .; V: TRBV3-1; J: TRBJ2-7; CDR3: CASSHSNEQYF; DNA: TGTGCCAGCAGCCATAGCAACGAGCAGTACTTC
size: few; D: .; V: TRBV6-1; J: TRBJ1-4; CDR3: CASAGQRKEKLFF; DNA: TGTGCCAGCGCGGGGCAGCGAAAGGAAAAACTGTTTTTT
size: .; D: .; V: TRBV10-2; J: TRBJ2-7; CDR3: CASSESRRAGEQYF; DNA: TGCGCCAGCAGTGAGTCGAGGAGGGCGGGAGAGCAGTACTTC